A selection of T cell receptor beta chains follows, all from one sample in a study of blood T cell repertoires in COVID-19. Sequencing was performed with immunoSEQ multiplex PCR; in TCRdb, only in-frame clones are kept and a portion is missing. This sample has 85,000 to 130,000 clones, with over 75% found just once. Sequencing was carried out using peripheral blood. These receptors came from an older woman with acute or convalescent COVID-19. The CDR3 runs from the conserved cysteine through the conserved F or W. The D gene is left open where the match is weak. Rows may omit the clone size; those that give it use once, few, many or a size class.

D	V	size	J	CDR3	DNA
TRBD1	TRBV5-1	-	TRBJ2-2	CASSPGTGDTGELFF	TGCGCCAGCAGCCCCGGGACAGGGGACACCGGGGAGCTGTTTTTT
TRBD1	TRBV5-5	-	TRBJ1-1	CASSLRTGGNTEAFF	TGTGCCAGCAGCCTGCGGACAGGGGGAAACACTGAAGCTTTCTTT
TRBD1	TRBV9	-	TRBJ1-1	CASSAQGVSEAFF	TGTGCCAGCAGCGCGCAGGGGGTCTCTGAAGCTTTCTTT
TRBD1	TRBV18	-	TRBJ1-2	CASSPGQGAPYGLGYTF	TGTGCCAGCTCTCCCGGACAGGGAGCACCCTACGGGCTTGGCTACACCTTC
-	TRBV24-1	-	TRBJ2-2	CATSDHGLHGTNTGELFF	TGTGCCACCAGTGATCACGGACTTCATGGGACGAACACCGGGGAGCTGTTTTTT
-	TRBV4-1	-	TRBJ1-4	CASSQTGRPNEKLFF	TGCGCCAGCAGCCAAACGGGAAGGCCTAATGAAAAACTGTTTTTT
-	TRBV3-1/TRBV3-2	-	TRBJ2-7	CASSQTHEQYF	TGTGCCAGCAGCCAAACTCACGAGCAGTACTTC
-	TRBV6-5	once	TRBJ2-2	CASRPRGAHGELFF	TGTGCCAGCAGGCCCCGGGGGGCGCACGGGGAGCTGTTTTTT
TRBD2	TRBV9	-	TRBJ2-1	CASSVVAGGDEQFF	TGTGCCAGCAGCGTTGTAGCGGGAGGCGATGAGCAGTTCTTC
TRBD1	TRBV27	once	TRBJ2-1	CASSLYVTGYNEQFF	TGTGCCAGCAGTTTATATGTGACAGGGTACAATGAGCAGTTCTTC
-	TRBV6-2/TRBV6-3	-	TRBJ2-1	CASSSARTPAVEQFF	TGTGCCAGCAGTTCAGCACGGACTCCGGCTGTTGAGCAGTTCTTC
TRBD2	TRBV5-1	-	TRBJ2-1	CASSTWTSGSNEQFF	TGCGCCAGCAGCACCTGGACTAGCGGGAGCAATGAGCAGTTCTTC
-	TRBV7-9	-	TRBJ1-1	CASSFSGGDTEAFF	TGTGCCAGCAGCTTCTCTGGAGGGGACACTGAAGCTTTCTTT